This is a list of T cell receptor beta chains from one sample in a study of beta chain features in type 1 diabetes. Clones were sequenced by immunoSEQ multiplex PCR, and TCRdb holds only the in-frame ones, with some missing. Among about 170,000 clones, 7.8% were seen once, and the ten largest hold 0.94%. Sequenced: central memory CD4+ T cells from blood. These receptors all come from a woman aged 40 to 49 with type 1 diabetes. The CDR3 runs from the conserved cysteine through the conserved F or W. A D gene is named only where the DNA matches it firmly. Size is stated for part of the rows, as once, few or many counts, or as a class when the clone is expanded.

V: TRBV30
J: TRBJ2-1
size: .
D: .
CDR3: CAWEGAREQFF
DNA: TGTGCCTGGGAAGGGGCCAGGGAGCAGTTCTTC

V: TRBV5-4
J: TRBJ2-1
size: few
D: TRBD1
CDR3: CASSWGTGGGNEQFF
DNA: TGTGCCAGCAGCTGGGGGACAGGGGGGGGCAATGAGCAGTTCTTC

V: TRBV19
J: TRBJ1-2
size: few
D: TRBD1
CDR3: CASGRTGEDGYTF
DNA: TGTGCCAGTGGGAGGACAGGGGAAGATGGCTACACCTTC

V: TRBV7-2
J: TRBJ2-1
size: .
D: .
CDR3: CASSLMAGMDEQFF
DNA: TGTGCCAGCAGCTTAATGGCAGGGATGGATGAGCAGTTCTTC

V: TRBV28
J: TRBJ1-1
size: few
D: .
CDR3: CASSRATEAFF
DNA: TGTGCCAGCAGCCGCGCCACTGAAGCTTTCTTT

V: TRBV5-1
J: TRBJ1-5
size: few
D: TRBD1
CDR3: CASSPQQGGQPQHF
DNA: TGCGCCAGCAGTCCCCAACAGGGGGGTCAGCCCCAGCATTTT

V: TRBV11-1
J: TRBJ2-6
size: .
D: .
CDR3: CASSSSAGQRSGANVLTF
DNA: TGTGCCAGCAGCTCGAGTGCCGGACAGCGCTCTGGGGCCAACGTCCTGACTTTC

V: TRBV7-9
J: TRBJ1-1
size: few
D: .
CDR3: CASSLNAIEAFF
DNA: TGTGCCAGCAGCTTAAATGCGATTGAAGCTTTCTTT

V: TRBV7-2
J: TRBJ2-3
size: .
D: .
CDR3: CASSVISADTQYF
DNA: TGTGCCAGCAGCGTAATTAGTGCAGATACGCAGTATTTT

V: TRBV7-2
J: TRBJ1-4
size: few
D: TRBD1
CDR3: CASSPRQGRNEKLFF
DNA: TGTGCCAGCAGCCCACGACAGGGTAGGAATGAAAAACTGTTTTTT

V: TRBV30
J: TRBJ1-1
size: .
D: .
CDR3: CAGAPGSTEAFF
DNA: TGTGCCGGGGCCCCAGGTAGCACTGAAGCTTTCTTT

V: TRBV28
J: TRBJ2-7
size: .
D: .
CDR3: CASGMMTAGSYEQYF
DNA: TGTGCCAGCGGAATGATGACGGCGGGCTCCTACGAGCAGTACTTC

V: TRBV30
J: TRBJ1-1
size: few
D: TRBD1
CDR3: CAWGSGTGYTEAFF
DNA: TGTGCCTGGGGCAGCGGGACAGGGTATACTGAAGCTTTCTTT

V: TRBV29-1
J: TRBJ2-2
size: many
D: .
CDR3: CSVTLGHRKNTGELFF
DNA: TGCAGCGTTACACTGGGACACCGAAAGAACACCGGGGAGCTGTTTTTT

V: TRBV5-6
J: TRBJ2-1
size: .
D: TRBD1
CDR3: CASSRQGARRNEQFF
DNA: TGTGCCAGCAGCAGACAGGGGGCGCGTAGGAATGAGCAGTTCTTC

V: TRBV30
J: TRBJ1-3
size: .
D: .
CDR3: CAWSVKGVAGNTIYF
DNA: TGTGCCTGGAGTGTAAAGGGGGTAGCTGGAAACACCATATATTTT

V: TRBV11-1
J: TRBJ1-1
size: .
D: .
CDR3: CASSFSQYTEAFF
DNA: TGTGCCAGCAGCTTTTCCCAGTACACTGAAGCTTTCTTT

V: TRBV29-1
J: TRBJ1-2
size: few
D: TRBD1
CDR3: CSVEDRSYGYTF
DNA: TGCAGCGTTGAGGACAGGTCTTATGGCTACACCTTC

V: TRBV29-1
J: TRBJ2-7
size: .
D: TRBD1
CDR3: CSVYIPGQGDHEQYF
DNA: TGCAGCGTTTACATACCGGGACAGGGGGATCACGAGCAGTACTTC

V: TRBV28
J: TRBJ2-1
size: few
D: .
CDR3: CASSNYNEQFF
DNA: TGTGCCAGCAGCAACTACAATGAGCAGTTCTTC

V: TRBV30
J: TRBJ2-1
size: .
D: TRBD2
CDR3: CAWSVKGGTSKFF
DNA: TGTGCCTGGAGTGTAAAGGGCGGGACTAGCAAGTTCTTC

V: TRBV29-1
J: TRBJ2-7
size: many
D: .
CDR3: CSVEDSGHEQYF
DNA: TGCAGCGTTGAAGATTCAGGGCACGAGCAGTACTTC

V: TRBV5-1
J: TRBJ1-1
size: few
D: .
CDR3: CASSLGGGQTKAFF
DNA: TGCGCCAGCAGCTTGGGAGGCGGACAGACAAAAGCTTTCTTT

V: TRBV2
J: TRBJ2-5
size: .
D: .
CDR3: CASSLVLQQETQYF
DNA: TGTGCCAGCAGCTTGGTACTCCAACAAGAGACCCAGTACTTC

V: TRBV4-1
J: TRBJ1-2
size: few
D: .
CDR3: CASSQDPGANAYGYTF
DNA: TGCGCCAGCAGCCAAGATCCCGGAGCAAACGCCTATGGCTACACCTTC

V: TRBV6-6
J: TRBJ1-2
size: .
D: TRBD1
CDR3: CASAHRTGNIYGYTF
DNA: TGTGCCAGCGCCCACAGGACAGGGAACATCTATGGCTACACCTTC

V: TRBV4-2
J: TRBJ2-3
size: few
D: TRBD2
CDR3: CASSQDQGGRGGGAQYF
DNA: TGTGCCAGCAGCCAAGATCAGGGAGGGCGGGGGGGCGGTGCGCAGTATTTT

V: TRBV28
J: TRBJ1-1
size: few
D: TRBD1
CDR3: CASSNSGGREAFF
DNA: TGTGCCAGCAGTAATTCAGGGGGCCGAGAAGCTTTCTTT

V: TRBV28
J: TRBJ1-5
size: .
D: TRBD1
CDR3: CASSFRQGGNQPQHF
DNA: TGTGCCAGCAGTTTTCGCCAGGGGGGCAATCAGCCCCAGCATTTT

V: TRBV28
J: TRBJ2-3
size: few
D: .
CDR3: CASSLGHTTDTQYF
DNA: TGTGCCAGCAGTTTAGGACATACCACAGATACGCAGTATTTT

V: TRBV15
J: TRBJ2-2
size: few
D: TRBD1
CDR3: CATSRDDRTGRTGELFF
DNA: TGTGCCACCAGCAGAGATGATCGGACAGGGCGCACCGGGGAGCTGTTTTTT

V: TRBV18
J: TRBJ2-2
size: few
D: .
CDR3: CASSAGGESGELFF
DNA: TGTGCCAGTTCCGCCGGCGGGGAAAGCGGGGAGCTGTTTTTT

V: TRBV11-2
J: TRBJ2-6
size: few
D: .
CDR3: CASSQSEGSGANVLTF
DNA: TGTGCCAGCAGCCAGTCGGAGGGCTCTGGGGCCAACGTCCTGACTTTC

V: TRBV9
J: TRBJ1-6
size: .
D: .
CDR3: CASSPGHPSPLHF
DNA: TGTGCCAGCTCCCCAGGACATCCTTCACCCCTCCACTTT

V: TRBV5-1
J: TRBJ2-2
size: few
D: TRBD1
CDR3: CASSSRTGAGELFF
DNA: TGCGCCAGCAGCTCACGGACAGGGGCCGGGGAGCTGTTTTTT